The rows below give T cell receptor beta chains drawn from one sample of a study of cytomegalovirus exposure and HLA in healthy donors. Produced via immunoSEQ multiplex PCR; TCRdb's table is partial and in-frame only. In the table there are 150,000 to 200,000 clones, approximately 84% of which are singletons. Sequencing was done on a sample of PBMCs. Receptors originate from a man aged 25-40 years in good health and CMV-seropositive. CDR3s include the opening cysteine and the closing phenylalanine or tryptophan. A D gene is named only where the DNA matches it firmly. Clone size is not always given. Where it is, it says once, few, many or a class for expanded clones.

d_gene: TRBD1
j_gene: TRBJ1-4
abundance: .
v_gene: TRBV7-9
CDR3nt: TGTGCCAGCAGCTTAGCGTTTCCCGCCGACAGGGGGCGGGATGAAAAACTGTTTTTT
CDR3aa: CASSLAFPADRGRDEKLFF

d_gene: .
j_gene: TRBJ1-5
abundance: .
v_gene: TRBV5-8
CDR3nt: TGTGCCAGCACCGTTCAGCCCCAGCATTTT
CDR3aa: CASTVQPQHF

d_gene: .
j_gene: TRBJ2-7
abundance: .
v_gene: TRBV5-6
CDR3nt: TGTGCCAGCAGCATTACAGGGAAAGAGCAGTACTTC
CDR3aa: CASSITGKEQYF

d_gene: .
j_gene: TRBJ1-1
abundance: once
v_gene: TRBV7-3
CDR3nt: TGTGCCAGCAGCTTATTCGCGGGGGGAAACACTGAAGCTTTCTTT
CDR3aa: CASSLFAGGNTEAFF

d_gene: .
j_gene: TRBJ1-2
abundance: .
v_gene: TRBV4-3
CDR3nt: TGCGCCAGCAGCCAAGATGAAGGGACAAGTCTCAACTATGGCTACACCTTC
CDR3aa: CASSQDEGTSLNYGYTF

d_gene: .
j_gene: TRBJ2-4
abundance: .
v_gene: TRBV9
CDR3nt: TGTGCCAGCGGCCCCGGAGGGCTCGGCAACATTCAGTACTTC
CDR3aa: CASGPGGLGNIQYF

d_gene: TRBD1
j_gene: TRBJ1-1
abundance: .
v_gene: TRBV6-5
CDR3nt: TGTGCCAGCAGAAAGGGGACAGGGAAGACTGAAGCTTTCTTT
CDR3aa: CASRKGTGKTEAFF

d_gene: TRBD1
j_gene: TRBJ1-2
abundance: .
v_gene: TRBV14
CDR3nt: TGTGCCAGCAGCGAGGACAGGGACTATGGCTACACCTTC
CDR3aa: CASSEDRDYGYTF

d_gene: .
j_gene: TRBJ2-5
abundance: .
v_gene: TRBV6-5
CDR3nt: TGTGCCAGCAGCTCCAGGGAGGGGGGAGAGACCCAGTACTTC
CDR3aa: CASSSREGGETQYF

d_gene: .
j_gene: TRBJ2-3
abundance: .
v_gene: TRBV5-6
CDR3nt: TGTGCCAGCAGCTTTGGACTCAGATCAGATACGCAGTATTTT
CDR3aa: CASSFGLRSDTQYF

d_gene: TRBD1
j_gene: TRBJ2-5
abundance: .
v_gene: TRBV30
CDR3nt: TGTGCCTGGACCGGGACAGGGTATGGGGGAGAGACCCAGTACTTC
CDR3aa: CAWTGTGYGGETQYF

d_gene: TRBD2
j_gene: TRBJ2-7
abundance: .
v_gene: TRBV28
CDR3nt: TGTGCCAGCAGTAGCCTCGGCGGGAGTTCATCCTACGAGCAGTACTTC
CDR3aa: CASSSLGGSSSYEQYF

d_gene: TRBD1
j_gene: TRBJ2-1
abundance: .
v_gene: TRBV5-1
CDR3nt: TGCGCCAGCTCCGTGAGGGGCTCGACAGGGGACAATGAGCAGTTCTTC
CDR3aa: CASSVRGSTGDNEQFF

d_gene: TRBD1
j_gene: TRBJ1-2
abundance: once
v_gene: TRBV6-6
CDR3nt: TGTGCCAGCAGTTCGACAGGGCTTCAGGACTATGGCTACACCTTC
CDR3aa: CASSSTGLQDYGYTF

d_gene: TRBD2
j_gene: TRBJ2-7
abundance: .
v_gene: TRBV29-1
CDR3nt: TGCAGCGTTCCAGGACTAGCGGGCCCGAACTACGAGCAGTACTTC
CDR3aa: CSVPGLAGPNYEQYF

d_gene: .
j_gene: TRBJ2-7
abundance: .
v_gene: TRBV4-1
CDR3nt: TGCGCCAGCAGCCAAGGGACAGCGACCTACGAGCAGTACTTC
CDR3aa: CASSQGTATYEQYF

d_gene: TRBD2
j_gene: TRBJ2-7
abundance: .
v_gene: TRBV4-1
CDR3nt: TGCGCCAGCAGCCCAGGACTAGCGGGATTCTACGAGCAGTACTTC
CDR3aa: CASSPGLAGFYEQYF

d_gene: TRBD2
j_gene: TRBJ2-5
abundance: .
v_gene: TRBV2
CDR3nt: TGTGCCAGCAGTGCTAGCGGGGGTCAAGAGACCCAGTACTTC
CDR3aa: CASSASGGQETQYF

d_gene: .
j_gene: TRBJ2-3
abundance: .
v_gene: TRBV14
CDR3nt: TGTGCCAGCAGCCAAGATTGGTCGGGTACGCAGTATTTT
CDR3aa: CASSQDWSGTQYF

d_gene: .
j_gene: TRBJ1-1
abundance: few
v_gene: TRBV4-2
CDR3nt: TGTGCCAGCAGCCAAGACGGGAAGGACGAAGAAGCTTTCTTT
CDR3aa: CASSQDGKDEEAFF

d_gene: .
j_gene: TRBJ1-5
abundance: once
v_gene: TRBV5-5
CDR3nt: TGTGCCAGCAGCTTGGTGGCAGGGGTGATCAATCAGCCCCAGCATTTT
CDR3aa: CASSLVAGVINQPQHF

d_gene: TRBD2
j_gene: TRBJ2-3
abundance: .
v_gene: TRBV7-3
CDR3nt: TGTGCCAGCAGTCCGACTAGCGGGGGGGTGGATACGCAGTATTTT
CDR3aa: CASSPTSGGVDTQYF

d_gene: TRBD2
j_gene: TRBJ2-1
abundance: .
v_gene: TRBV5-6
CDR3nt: TGTGCCAGCAGGATGAGAGGGCATCGGGGGGATGAGCAGTTCTTC
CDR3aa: CASRMRGHRGDEQFF

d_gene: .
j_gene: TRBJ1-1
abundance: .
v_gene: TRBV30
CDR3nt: TGTGCCTGGAGTGACGACGGGGGAAGTACTGAAGCTTTCTTT
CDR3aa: CAWSDDGGSTEAFF

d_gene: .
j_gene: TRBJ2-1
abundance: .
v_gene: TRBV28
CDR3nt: TGTGCCAGCAGTCCTGATGAGGGTGTGCTCTACAATGAGCAGTTCTTC
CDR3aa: CASSPDEGVLYNEQFF

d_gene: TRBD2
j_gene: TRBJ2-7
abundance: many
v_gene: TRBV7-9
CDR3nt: TGTGCCAGCAGCTTAGGACTAGCGGCCTACGAGCAGTACTTC
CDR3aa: CASSLGLAAYEQYF

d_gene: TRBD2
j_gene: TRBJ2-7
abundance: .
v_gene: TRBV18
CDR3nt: TGTGCCAGCTCACCACCGTCCGGGAGGGCCCACGAGCAGTACTTC
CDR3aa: CASSPPSGRAHEQYF

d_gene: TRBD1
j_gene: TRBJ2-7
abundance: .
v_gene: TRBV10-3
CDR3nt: TGTGCCATCAGTGAAAGTGGACAGGGTTACGAGCAGTACTTC
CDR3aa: CAISESGQGYEQYF

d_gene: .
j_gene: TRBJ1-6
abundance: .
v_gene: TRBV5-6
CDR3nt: TGTGCCAGCAGCGGAGGAGGGACCGCTAATTCACCCCTCCACTTT
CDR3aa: CASSGGGTANSPLHF

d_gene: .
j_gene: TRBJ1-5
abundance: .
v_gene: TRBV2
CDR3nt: TGTGCCAGCACCCCCCGGGGTGGGAGTCAGCCCCAGCATTTT
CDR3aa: CASTPRGGSQPQHF

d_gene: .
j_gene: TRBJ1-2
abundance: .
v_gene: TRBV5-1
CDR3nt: TGCGCCAGCAGCTTGGAAGCAGGGGTTAGCTACACCTTC
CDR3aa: CASSLEAGVSYTF

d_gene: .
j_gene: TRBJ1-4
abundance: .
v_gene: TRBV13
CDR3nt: TGTGCCAGCAGCTCGTCGGGAGGTGAAAAACTGTTTTTT
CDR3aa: CASSSSGGEKLFF

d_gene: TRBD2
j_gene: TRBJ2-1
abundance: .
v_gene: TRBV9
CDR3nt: TGTGCCAGCAGCCAAGCGGCGAGCGGGAGCGGTACGTTCTTC
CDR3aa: CASSQAASGSGTFF

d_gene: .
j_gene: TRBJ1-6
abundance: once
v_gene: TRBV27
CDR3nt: TGTGCCAGCAGTGCCGCCGACAGCCATTCACCCCTCCACTTT
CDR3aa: CASSAADSHSPLHF

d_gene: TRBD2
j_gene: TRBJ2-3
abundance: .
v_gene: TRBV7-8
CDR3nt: TGTGCCAGCAGCTTGTCAAGCGGGGGCATCACAGATACGCAGTATTTT
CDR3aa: CASSLSSGGITDTQYF